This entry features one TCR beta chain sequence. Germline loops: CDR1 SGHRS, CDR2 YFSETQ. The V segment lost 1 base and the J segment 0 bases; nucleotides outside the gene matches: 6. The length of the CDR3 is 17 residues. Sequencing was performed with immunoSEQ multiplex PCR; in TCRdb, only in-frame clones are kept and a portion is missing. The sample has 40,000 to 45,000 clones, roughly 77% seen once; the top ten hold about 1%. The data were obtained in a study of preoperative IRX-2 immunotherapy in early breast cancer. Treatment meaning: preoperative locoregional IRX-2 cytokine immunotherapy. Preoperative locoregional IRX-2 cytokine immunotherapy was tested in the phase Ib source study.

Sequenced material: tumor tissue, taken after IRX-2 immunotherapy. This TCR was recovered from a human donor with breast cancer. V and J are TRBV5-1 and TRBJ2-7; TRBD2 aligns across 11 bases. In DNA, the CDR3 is TGCGCCAGCAGCTTGTTTGGGACTAGCGGCCCCTCCTACGAGCAGTACTTC. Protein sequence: CASSLFGTSGPSYEQYF.